This is a list of T cell receptor beta chains from one sample in a study of blood T cells in healthy people across ages. TCRdb passed the 5' RACE reads through MiXCR, listing each CDR3 protein once. The data show 750,000 to 950,000 distinct CDR3 sequences, approximately 32% seen once. The data also belong to a second study, concerning T cells of mothers and their children.

The sequenced material came from blood. The receptor source for this set is a woman in her forties in good health. Both conserved end residues are trimmed from each CDR3. The order of the fields is V gene, J gene, D gene, CDR3 protein. The D gene is left open where the match is weak.

TRBV7-3,TRBJ2-6,TRBD1,ASSPGQGATGANVLT
TRBV2,TRBJ2-5,NA,ASSRPEEETQY
TRBV12-3/TRBV12-4,TRBJ2-5,NA,ASSPFVGRQETQY
TRBV7-9,TRBJ2-1,TRBD1,ASSPGTGADEQF
TRBV27,TRBJ2-5,NA,ASQAQERTYETQY
TRBV20-1,TRBJ2-1,TRBD2,SEYSAGGLQF
TRBV7-2,TRBJ2-7,NA,ASSSPDTGTYEQY
TRBV11-1,TRBJ2-2,NA,ASTHSRGRLNTGELF
TRBV27,TRBJ1-1,NA,ASSLDGRNTEAF
TRBV2,TRBJ2-5,TRBD2,ASSWTSGTQETQY
TRBV6-1,TRBJ1-4,NA,ASSEGTATNEKLF
TRBV28,TRBJ1-2,TRBD1,ATRQGGGYGYT
TRBV7-6,TRBJ1-1,NA,ASSLNEGTEAF
TRBV4-3,TRBJ2-1,TRBD2,TSSQDPHGRGGYNEQF
TRBV5-1,TRBJ2-2,NA,ASSPGTLHLGGELF
TRBV4-3,TRBJ2-1,NA,ASSQEGPASYNEQF
TRBV13,TRBJ1-2,NA,ASNKWGVLYGYT
TRBV28,TRBJ1-2,NA,ASSLPVRGYT
TRBV7-2,TRBJ2-2,NA,ASSLDGLLEDGTGELF
TRBV7-6,TRBJ1-1,TRBD1,ASSDRQGGTEAF
TRBV5-1,TRBJ2-1,TRBD2,ASSLGGLEAYNEQF
TRBV5-1,TRBJ1-1,NA,ASSLVYRETEAF
TRBV11-2,TRBJ2-3,NA,ASSLEAGRLWTDTQY
TRBV18,TRBJ1-2,NA,ASSPRGTLDYGYT
TRBV28,TRBJ1-5,NA,ASSRGNPGASNQPQH
TRBV3-1,TRBJ2-5,NA,ASGGTQETQY
TRBV27,TRBJ2-3,TRBD2,ASSSTGTSIPDTQY
TRBV20-1,TRBJ2-7,TRBD2,SASAQGLAGGSGSYEQY
TRBV7-3,TRBJ2-3,TRBD1,ASSTNRGLGTDTQY
TRBV29-1,TRBJ1-1,TRBD1,SAVPGQVSNTEAF
TRBV29-1,TRBJ1-1,TRBD1,SVDDRTGEAF
TRBV7-2,TRBJ2-1,NA,ASSLNRDPFQF
TRBV20-1,TRBJ2-3,NA,SAPGGGSGEAQY
TRBV12-5,TRBJ2-2,NA,ASRRGPDWELF
TRBV12-3/TRBV12-4,TRBJ1-1,NA,ASSLTDFGTGAF
TRBV4-3,TRBJ2-1,NA,ASSQDKAHNEQF
TRBV6-4,TRBJ1-6,NA,ASSEGLTDSYNSPLH
TRBV10-3,TRBJ2-7,NA,AISESSDPYEQY
TRBV29-1,TRBJ1-1,NA,SVGGAVTEAF
TRBV5-1,TRBJ2-7,NA,ASSPLQGIYEQY
TRBV6-5,TRBJ2-3,TRBD2,ASSYSITWGGTDTQY
TRBV9,TRBJ1-1,NA,ASSETPGRGEAF
TRBV5-6,TRBJ2-2,NA,ASSWGLAVTGELF
TRBV2,TRBJ2-1,TRBD2,ASSDTGGPNEQF
TRBV10-3,TRBJ2-1,NA,AISESNRPYEQF
TRBV5-1,TRBJ2-6,NA,ASAESSGANVRT
TRBV7-9,TRBJ1-2,NA,ASSLSGSDYGYT
TRBV5-1,TRBJ2-1,NA,ASSLGAGPSEGEQF
TRBV5-6,TRBJ1-4,NA,ASSPARGPVGEKLF
TRBV9,TRBJ2-7,NA,ASSVGTDSFYEQY